These T cell receptor beta chains were read from a single sample in a study of blood T cell repertoires in COVID-19. Sequenced by immunoSEQ multiplex PCR; TCRdb stores in-frame clones only, minus some. The sample carries some 140,000 clones, over 75% recorded once. The sequencing input was peripheral blood. Receptor source: a man aged 60 to 69 with COVID-19, enrolled during active disease. The CDR3 runs from the conserved cysteine through the conserved F or W. A D gene is named only where the DNA matches it firmly. Size is omitted from some rows. Given values are once, few, many or a class for expanded clones.

V: TRBV6-1; size: .; J: TRBJ1-2; D: .; CDR3: CASSESPTGSLKGYTF; DNA: TGTGCCAGCAGTGAATCCCCGACAGGTAGCTTAAAGGGCTACACCTTC
V: TRBV3-1/TRBV3-2; size: .; J: TRBJ1-2; D: TRBD1; CDR3: CASSQGVQGAGDGYTF; DNA: TGTGCCAGCAGCCAAGGCGTCCAGGGGGCTGGAGATGGCTACACCTTC
V: TRBV7-2; size: .; J: TRBJ1-5; D: .; CDR3: CASSLGTGSNQPQHF; DNA: TGTGCCAGCAGCTTGGGAACAGGTAGCAATCAGCCCCAGCATTTT
V: TRBV12-3/TRBV12-4; size: .; J: TRBJ1-2; D: .; CDR3: CASSSQGTYGYTF; DNA: TGTGCCAGCAGTTCCCAGGGGACCTATGGCTACACCTTC
V: TRBV3-1/TRBV3-2; size: .; J: TRBJ2-1; D: TRBD1; CDR3: CASSPSTGDSSYNEQFF; DNA: TGTGCCAGCAGCCCTTCGACAGGGGACAGCTCCTACAATGAGCAGTTCTTC
V: TRBV28; size: .; J: TRBJ2-1; D: TRBD2; CDR3: CASRRDSGMGGEQFF; DNA: TGTGCCAGCAGGAGAGATAGCGGGATGGGAGGTGAGCAGTTCTTC
V: TRBV6-5; size: .; J: TRBJ1-4; D: TRBD1; CDR3: CASSYGTGVTNEKLFF; DNA: TGTGCCAGCAGTTACGGGACAGGGGTCACTAATGAAAAACTGTTTTTT
V: TRBV5-3; size: .; J: TRBJ1-5; D: .; CDR3: CARSLIASGNQPQHF; DNA: TGTGCCAGAAGCTTGATAGCATCGGGCAATCAGCCCCAGCATTTT
V: TRBV7-2; size: once; J: TRBJ2-1; D: .; CDR3: CASSLGGTTYNEQFF; DNA: TGTGCCAGCAGCTTAGGTGGGACAACCTACAATGAGCAGTTCTTC
V: TRBV7-2; size: .; J: TRBJ2-3; D: .; CDR3: CASSPSQGPTDTQYF; DNA: TGTGCCAGCAGCCCTAGCCAGGGGCCCACAGATACGCAGTATTTT
V: TRBV5-6; size: .; J: TRBJ1-3; D: .; CDR3: CASSGRTRASGNTIYF; DNA: TGTGCCAGCAGCGGGAGGACACGGGCGTCGGGAAACACCATATATTTT
V: TRBV19; size: .; J: TRBJ1-6; D: TRBD1; CDR3: CASSTGTEINSPLHF; DNA: TGTGCCAGTAGTACCGGGACAGAAATTAATTCACCCCTCCACTTT
V: TRBV6-5; size: .; J: TRBJ1-2; D: .; CDR3: CASSYSRGANYGYTF; DNA: TGTGCCAGCAGTTACTCACGGGGAGCTAACTATGGCTACACCTTC
V: TRBV2; size: .; J: TRBJ1-1; D: .; CDR3: CASIEDSAFAFF; DNA: TGTGCCAGCATAGAGGACAGTGCATTCGCTTTCTTT
V: TRBV24-1; size: once; J: TRBJ1-2; D: .; CDR3: CATSDLENYGYTF; DNA: TGTGCCACCAGTGACCTGGAGAACTATGGCTACACCTTC
V: TRBV6-2/TRBV6-3; size: few; J: TRBJ2-7; D: .; CDR3: CASSHRQFYEQYF; DNA: TGTGCCAGCAGTCATAGACAGTTCTACGAGCAGTACTTC
V: TRBV18; size: .; J: TRBJ2-1; D: TRBD2; CDR3: CASSPPVGGREESYNEQFF; DNA: TGTGCCAGCTCACCACCGGTCGGTGGGCGGGAGGAATCCTACAATGAGCAGTTCTTC
V: TRBV6-6; size: few; J: TRBJ2-7; D: TRBD2; CDR3: CASTPTSGGSYEQYF; DNA: TGTGCCAGCACTCCGACTAGCGGGGGCTCCTACGAGCAGTACTTC
V: TRBV7-9; size: .; J: TRBJ2-1; D: .; CDR3: CASSNQWSWFF; DNA: TGTGCCAGCAGCAACCAGTGGAGTTGGTTCTTC
V: TRBV18; size: .; J: TRBJ1-1; D: .; CDR3: CASSQDPGGTEAFF; DNA: TGTGCCAGCTCCCAAGACCCCGGCGGGACTGAAGCTTTCTTT
V: TRBV19; size: .; J: TRBJ2-1; D: .; CDR3: CASRGDGQKQFF; DNA: TGTGCCAGTAGGGGAGACGGACAGAAGCAGTTCTTC
V: TRBV15; size: .; J: TRBJ1-4; D: TRBD1; CDR3: CATSRVRGQGVKTNEKLFF; DNA: TGTGCCACCAGCAGAGTCCGGGGACAGGGCGTGAAGACTAATGAAAAACTGTTTTTT
V: TRBV6-6; size: few; J: TRBJ1-1; D: .; CDR3: CASNVGKWTLNTEAFF; DNA: TGTGCCAGCAACGTAGGTAAATGGACACTGAACACTGAAGCTTTCTTT
V: TRBV7-3; size: .; J: TRBJ1-1; D: .; CDR3: CASSLDGTEAFF; DNA: TGTGCCAGCAGCTTAGACGGGACTGAAGCTTTCTTT
V: TRBV4-1; size: few; J: TRBJ1-6; D: .; CDR3: CASSLRGGADSPLHF; DNA: TGCGCCAGCAGCCTCCGGGGGGGGGCCGATTCACCCCTCCACTTT
V: TRBV7-9; size: few; J: TRBJ2-7; D: .; CDR3: CASSLDLPGDF; DNA: TGTGCCAGCAGCTTGGACCTCCCGGGAGACTTC
V: TRBV18; size: .; J: TRBJ1-5; D: .; CDR3: CASSPMGGVGNQPQHF; DNA: TGTGCCAGCTCTCCTATGGGGGGGGTAGGCAATCAGCCCCAGCATTTT
V: TRBV7-9; size: .; J: TRBJ2-2; D: .; CDR3: CASSLTASTGELFF; DNA: TGTGCCAGCAGCTTGACAGCGAGTACCGGGGAGCTGTTTTTT
V: TRBV28; size: few; J: TRBJ1-5; D: .; CDR3: CASSLGQANQPQHF; DNA: TGTGCCAGCAGTTTAGGGCAGGCCAATCAGCCCCAGCATTTT
V: TRBV6-5; size: .; J: TRBJ1-5; D: .; CDR3: CASSYSRVQPQHF; DNA: TGTGCCAGCAGTTACTCGAGGGTCCAGCCCCAGCATTTT
V: TRBV14; size: .; J: TRBJ1-6; D: .; CDR3: CASSRGQYNSPLHF; DNA: TGTGCCAGCAGCCGTGGACAGTATAATTCACCCCTCCACTTT
V: TRBV21-1; size: .; J: TRBJ2-5; D: .; CDR3: CASSARLAGGPRQETQYF; DNA: TGTGCCAGCAGCGCCCGACTAGCGGGAGGGCCAAGGCAAGAGACCCAGTACTTC
V: TRBV27; size: .; J: TRBJ2-3; D: .; CDR3: CASSSLVEVSTDTQYF; DNA: TGTGCCAGCAGTTCCCTGGTTGAGGTGAGCACAGATACGCAGTATTTT
V: TRBV19; size: .; J: TRBJ2-5; D: TRBD2; CDR3: CASSWPQLAGVKETQYF; DNA: TGTGCCAGTAGTTGGCCCCAACTAGCGGGAGTAAAAGAGACCCAGTACTTC
V: TRBV6-5; size: few; J: TRBJ1-1; D: .; CDR3: CASTLTENTEAFF; DNA: TGTGCCAGCACCCTGACAGAGAACACTGAAGCTTTCTTT
V: TRBV5-4; size: .; J: TRBJ2-2; D: .; CDR3: CASSSYREEELFF; DNA: TGTGCCAGCAGCTCATACAGGGAAGAGGAGCTGTTTTTT
V: TRBV19; size: .; J: TRBJ2-3; D: TRBD2; CDR3: CASSEVGTIKTDTQYF; DNA: TGTGCCAGTAGCGAAGTCGGGACTATAAAAACAGATACGCAGTATTTT
V: TRBV3-1/TRBV3-2; size: few; J: TRBJ2-6; D: TRBD1; CDR3: CASSQAGGGGANVLTF; DNA: TGTGCCAGCAGCCAGGCAGGGGGCGGTGGGGCCAACGTCCTGACTTTC
V: TRBV5-4; size: .; J: TRBJ2-5; D: .; CDR3: CASSLGGVEETQYF; DNA: TGTGCCAGCAGCTTGGGGGGGGTGGAGGAGACCCAGTACTTC
V: TRBV27; size: .; J: TRBJ1-3; D: TRBD1; CDR3: CASSARDRRAGNTIYF; DNA: TGTGCCAGCAGTGCCCGGGACAGGAGGGCTGGAAACACCATATATTTT
V: TRBV18; size: .; J: TRBJ1-1; D: .; CDR3: CASSPISARPTEAFF; DNA: TGTGCCAGCTCACCTATTTCAGCGCGGCCCACTGAAGCTTTCTTT
V: TRBV11-1; size: .; J: TRBJ2-1; D: TRBD1; CDR3: CASSLNRGSTYNEQFF; DNA: TGTGCCAGCAGTCTAAACAGGGGCTCCACCTACAATGAGCAGTTCTTC
V: TRBV28; size: .; J: TRBJ1-5; D: .; CDR3: CASSSSTGSNQPQHF; DNA: .
V: TRBV18; size: .; J: TRBJ1-6; D: .; CDR3: CASSREGSDSPLHF; DNA: TGTGCCAGCTCCCGAGAGGGTTCAGATTCACCCCTCCACTTT
V: TRBV19; size: .; J: TRBJ1-5; D: .; CDR3: CASRTGTGSNQPQHF; DNA: TGTGCCAGTAGAACAGGGACGGGGAGCAATCAGCCCCAGCATTTT
V: TRBV20-1; size: .; J: TRBJ1-2; D: TRBD1; CDR3: CSASTFLGDRGHSDGYTF; DNA: TGCAGTGCTAGTACTTTTTTGGGGGACAGGGGGCATTCGGATGGCTACACCTTC
V: TRBV4-3; size: .; J: TRBJ2-7; D: .; CDR3: CASSQDARDSQQYF; DNA: TGCGCCAGCAGCCAAGATGCGCGGGACAGTCAGCAGTACTTC
V: TRBV30; size: once; J: TRBJ2-5; D: .; CDR3: CAWSIGSYQETQYF; DNA: TGTGCCTGGAGTATCGGGAGCTACCAAGAGACCCAGTACTTC
V: TRBV7-9; size: .; J: TRBJ2-3; D: TRBD2; CDR3: CASSLALAGDKDTQYF; DNA: TGTGCCAGCAGCTTAGCCTTAGCGGGAGACAAAGATACGCAGTATTTT
V: TRBV7-8; size: .; J: TRBJ1-3; D: .; CDR3: CASSFHSGNTIYF; DNA: TGTGCCAGCAGCTTTCATTCTGGAAACACCATATATTTT